This record covers a single T cell receptor beta chain. The target of this receptor is not known. No quality values exist for individual bases; no much larger clone is one base distant. The record originates from a study of T cell responses to AZD1222 COVID-19 vaccine (dated by TCRdb to the early 2020s). Describing the broader study: TCR sequencing was performed for 230 to 250 trial participants, of whom about 200 were given two doses of AZD1222 and 26 were given two doses of MenACWY control vaccine. Enrollment into the trials was organized by age into subgroups of 18-55, 56-69 and 70-plus years, and those subgroups contained approximately 160, 26 and 62 TCR-sequenced participants, respectively. Study-wide findings and limitations: The whole spike protein was spanned by vaccine-associated CD4 TCRs, and dominant responses were seen in regions 160-218 and 743-854. Reportedly, close to half of the unique spike-specific TCRs recognized epitopes lying outside the regions that are mutated in the B.1.351 and B.1.1.7 variants. The 56-69-year group was small, and its depth increase did not reach significance, likely because of low power. Conclusions about previously exposed vaccinees were limited because only a handful of AZD1222 recipients were SARS-CoV-2 seropositive at baseline. Participants were mostly white British and included more females than males, and it was suggested by the authors that clonal diversity may have been underestimated. Because no samples from the day 14 peak response were available, repertoires could be characterized only after the peak T cell response. After two AZD1222 doses, both the breadth and the depth of spike-specific TCRs were significantly higher than at day 0 and than in MenACWY recipients.

Trimming at the junction amounts to 4 bases on V and 4 bases on J, and the germline ends lie 11 bases apart. The CDR3 spans 13 residues, from the cysteine through the phenylalanine. Only CDR3 DNA is held: 39 bases, read in frame from base 1. The germline V gene provides CDR1 SGHRS and CDR2 YFSETQ. The time point label of this sample denotes: about 28 days (+/-7) after the second vaccine dose. The treatment or condition label, as the study defines it: meningococcal conjugate vaccine given as trial control. Samples from vaccinated people were obtained from the UK trials COV001 and COV002, which included a single-blind randomized controlled phase 2/3 trial of AZD1222 (ChAdOx1 nCoV-19) in healthy adults. For TCRbeta chain sequencing, PBMC samples were collected from trial participants at day 0 and at day 28 after the second dose. The CDR3 regions of human TCRbeta chains were analyzed by immunosequencing. The authors' analysis ran thus. Repertoire TCRs were matched against a reference library of SARS-CoV-2-specific TCRs generated with the MIRA antigen-specificity platform. Breadth meant the fraction of unique TCRs that were SARS-CoV-2-associated, whereas depth meant the fraction of total T cells that were SARS-CoV-2-associated. Using the MIRA data, each spike-specific TCR was mapped to the spike region that the TCR reacts to and placed in a CD4 or CD8 class. Log10-transformed breadth and depth values were compared by one-way ANOVA with Sidak's multiple comparisons tests. The table comes from immuneACCESS by way of TCRdb, which keeps in-frame sequences with V and J called. Part of the clones is missing from these tables; in studies checked, under half for an unresolved V gene and the rest for unknown reasons. V, J and clone size derive from that table, while D and trimming were established from the DNA sequence. The sample profile shows about 210,000 clones; roughly 94% of them were found once. Around 1.7% of the sample is in the top ten clones.

Sequencing used peripheral blood, obtained 28 days after the second dose of the MenACWY control vaccine. In this chain, TRBV5-1 is recombined with TRBJ1-2, with the D gene too uncertain to name. This receptor was obtained from an adult who received the MenACWY meningococcal vaccine as a control. The CDR3 protein: CASSGTAVYGYTF. The DNA sequence is TGCGCCAGCAGCGGCACGGCAGTCTATGGCTACACCTTC.